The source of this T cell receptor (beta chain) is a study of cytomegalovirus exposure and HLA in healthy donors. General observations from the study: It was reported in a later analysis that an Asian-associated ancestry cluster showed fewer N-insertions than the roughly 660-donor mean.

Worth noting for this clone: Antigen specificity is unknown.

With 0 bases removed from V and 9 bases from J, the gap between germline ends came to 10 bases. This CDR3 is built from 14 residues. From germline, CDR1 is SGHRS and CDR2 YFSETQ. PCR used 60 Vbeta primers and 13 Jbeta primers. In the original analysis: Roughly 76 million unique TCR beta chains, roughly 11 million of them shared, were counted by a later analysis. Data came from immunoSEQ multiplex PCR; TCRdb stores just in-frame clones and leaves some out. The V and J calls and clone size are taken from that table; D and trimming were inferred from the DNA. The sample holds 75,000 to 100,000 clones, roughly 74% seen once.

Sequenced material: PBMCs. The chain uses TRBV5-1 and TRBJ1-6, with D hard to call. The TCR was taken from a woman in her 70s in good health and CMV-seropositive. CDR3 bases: TGCGCCAGCAGCTTGGACGGTAGTGGTTCACCCCTCCACTTT. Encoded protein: CASSLDGSGSPLHF.